This T cell receptor (beta chain) originates from a study of cytotoxic CD8 clonotypes in ibrutinib-treated CLL. Study overall: The taking of response samples occurred after a median 12 months of treatment, with a range of 6 to 36. On average, over 80,000 productive rearrangements and about 280,000 productive templates per sample.

Repertoires were generated with immunoSEQ multiplex PCR, while TCRdb's copy carries only in-frame clones and drops some. The sample has some 140,000 clones, roughly 84% seen once. The length of the CDR3 is 14 residues. V was cut by 7 bases and J by 14 bases, with 21 bases left in between. Germline assignment: CDR1 LNHDA and CDR2 SQIVND (reference sequence). This receptor was identified in a human donor with chronic lymphocytic leukemia. The sample was PBMCs, taken after 24 months of ibrutinib treatment. V gene TRBV19 combines with J gene TRBJ1-6; D unclear. CDR3 sequence: CASTPGPPAATLHF. The CDR3, as DNA: TGTGCCAGTACTCCAGGCCCACCCGCGGCGACCCTCCACTTT.